This T cell receptor (beta chain) was observed in a study of cytotoxic CD8 clonotypes in ibrutinib-treated CLL. Across the whole study: The authors obtained response samples at a median of about 11 months of treatment, range 6 to 36.

Study results and caveats: Clonality went up at the time of ibrutinib response, stayed stable in sustained remission, and later dropped back toward its baseline level at progression. Baseline levels of clonality went above those of age-matched healthy donors and moved with circulating CD8+ T-cell counts. The clonality rise at ibrutinib response reflected private clonotype expansion.

The CDR3 totals 14 residues. There are a few counts of this clone. Its target is not known. TCRdb keeps only in-frame clones here, not all; method: immunoSEQ multiplex PCR. The table has roughly 40,000 clones, over 60% seen once. The TCR comes from a human donor with chronic lymphocytic leukemia. The chain employs TRBV21-1 and TRBJ2-7. TRBV21-1 represents a pseudogene. Sequencing used PBMCs, obtained after 12 months of ibrutinib treatment. The CDR3 DNA reads as TGTGCCAGCAGCTCCCACGGGACCGCCTTCGGGCAGTACTTC. Its protein is CASSSHGTAFGQYF.